This TCR beta chain is drawn from a study of T cell responses to AZD1222 COVID-19 vaccine. Study observations and caveats: Dominant CD4 TCR responses targeted spike regions 160-218 and 743-854. Baseline antibody screening turned up just six seropositive AZD1222 recipients.

On this clone: Its specificity is not known.

Libraries were prepared by immunoSEQ multiplex PCR; TCRdb keeps only in-frame clonotypes and omits some of them. The sample records roughly 180,000 clones, more than 85% being singletons. Germline V gives CDR1 PRHDT, CDR2 FYEKMQ (reference sequence). The CDR3 is 17 residues long. Trimming cost V 5 bases and J 1 base; bases outside gene matches: 5. The clonotype was recovered from an adult who received the AZD1222 COVID-19 vaccine. Sequenced here: peripheral blood, sampled 28 days after the second AZD1222 dose. The chain combines TRBV13 with TRBJ2-1, with TRBD2 matching 13 bases. The CDR3: CASSRTSGGPSYNEQFF. As DNA, the CDR3 is TGTGCCAGCAGCAGGACTAGCGGGGGCCCTTCCTACAATGAGCAGTTCTTC. Combining the CDR3 with reference TRBV13 and TRBJ2-1 gives the whole variable domain AAGVIQSPRHLIKEKRETATLKCYPIPRHDTVYWYQQGPGQDPQFLISFYEKMQSDKGSIPDRFSAQQFSDYHSELNMSSLELGDSALYFCASSRTSGGPSYNEQFFGPGTRLTVL.